Shown below are 2 T cell receptor beta chains from a single sample sequenced in a study of T cells in Graves' hyperthyroidism and ophthalmopathy. Amplified regions were TCR beta CDR3 sequences from RNA transcripts. HTBI primers were used for first-round RT-PCR of the TCR CDR3. TCRdb ran MiXCR on the multiplex PCR reads and lists one entry per CDR3 protein. The sample records 450,000 to 650,000 distinct CDR3 sequences, approximately 15% being singletons. The sequenced sample consisted of blood. Receptor source: a woman aged 18-29 years with Graves' ophthalmopathy.

This clonotype was seen at least ten times. The chain combines TRBV2 with TRBJ2-1, with TRBD2 matching 11 bases. CDR3 length equals 18 residues. The germline V gene has CDR1 SNHLY and CDR2 FYNNEI. Trimming removed 6 bases from V and 7 bases from J; junction bases left unmatched: 17. The CDR3 DNA reads TGTGCCAGCAGCCCACTAGCGGGAGTGAGTGTAGGTGGGAATGAGCAGTTCTTC. Encoded protein: CASSPLAGVSVGGNEQFF.

The V gene is TRBV11-2, the J gene TRBJ2-4, with TRBD2 matching 15 bases. The CDR3 is 18 amino acids. Germline V gives CDR1 SGHAT, CDR2 FQNNGV. The V gene end was trimmed by 4 bases and the J gene end by 0 bases; junction bases not matched to a gene: 4. CDR3 residues: CASSSGLAGGLAKNIQYF. In nucleotides, the CDR3 is TGTGCCAGCAGCTCGGGACTAGCGGGAGGTCTAGCCAAAAACATTCAGTACTTC. The full variable domain, in which reference TRBV11-2 and TRBJ2-4 provide the parts outside the CDR3, is EAGVAQSPRYKIIEKRQSVAFWCNPISGHATLYWYQQILGQGPKLLIQFQNNGVVDDSQLPKDRFSAERLKGVDSTLKIQPAKLEDSAVYLCASSSGLAGGLAKNIQYFGAGTRLSVL.